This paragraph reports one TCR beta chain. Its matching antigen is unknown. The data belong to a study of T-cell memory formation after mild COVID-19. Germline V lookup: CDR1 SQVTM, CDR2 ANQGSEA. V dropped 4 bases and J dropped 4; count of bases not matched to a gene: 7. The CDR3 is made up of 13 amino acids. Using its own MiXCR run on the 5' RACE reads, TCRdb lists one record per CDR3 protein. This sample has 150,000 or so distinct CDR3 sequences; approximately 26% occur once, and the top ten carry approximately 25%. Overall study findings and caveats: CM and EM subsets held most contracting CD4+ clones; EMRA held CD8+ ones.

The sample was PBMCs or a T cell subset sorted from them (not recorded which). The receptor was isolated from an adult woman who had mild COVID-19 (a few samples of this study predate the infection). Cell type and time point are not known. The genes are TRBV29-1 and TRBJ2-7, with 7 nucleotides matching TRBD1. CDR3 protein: CSVGPGQKYEQYF. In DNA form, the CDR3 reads TGCAGCGTTGGACCGGGACAGAAATACGAGCAGTACTTC.